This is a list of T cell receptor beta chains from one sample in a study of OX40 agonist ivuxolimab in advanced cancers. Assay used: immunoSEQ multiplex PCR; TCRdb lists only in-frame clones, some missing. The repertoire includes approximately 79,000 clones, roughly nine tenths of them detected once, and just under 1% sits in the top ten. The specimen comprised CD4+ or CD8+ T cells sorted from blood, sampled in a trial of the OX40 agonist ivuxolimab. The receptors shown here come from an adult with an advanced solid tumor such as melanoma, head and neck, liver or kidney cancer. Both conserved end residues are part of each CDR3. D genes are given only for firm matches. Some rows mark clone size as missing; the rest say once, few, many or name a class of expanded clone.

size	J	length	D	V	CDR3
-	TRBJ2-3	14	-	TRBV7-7	CASSSSGATDTQYF
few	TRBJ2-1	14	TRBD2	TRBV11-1	CASNLAGGYNEQFF
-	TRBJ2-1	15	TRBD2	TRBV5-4	CASSLKGTSNNEQFF
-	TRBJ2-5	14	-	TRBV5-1	CASSLVLAMETQYF
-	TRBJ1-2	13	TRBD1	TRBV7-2	CASSPQGGGGYTF
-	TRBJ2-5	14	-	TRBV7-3	CASSLNGGTETQYF
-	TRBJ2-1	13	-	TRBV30	CAWGGTSWSEQFF
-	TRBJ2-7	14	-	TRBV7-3	CASSLGPGTYEQYF
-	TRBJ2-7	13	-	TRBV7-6	CASSRTLAYEQYF
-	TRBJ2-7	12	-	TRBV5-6	CASSWAAYEQYF
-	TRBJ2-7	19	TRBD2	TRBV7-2	CASSVQPGLAGVSSYEQYF
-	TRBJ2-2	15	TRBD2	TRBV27	CASGLAGGVGGELFF
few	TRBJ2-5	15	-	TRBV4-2	CASSQEHLRQETQYF
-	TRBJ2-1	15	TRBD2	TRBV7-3	CASSLGGPGYNEQFF
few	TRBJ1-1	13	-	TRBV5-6	CASSRDRRGEAFF
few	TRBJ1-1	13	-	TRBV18	CASSSTGYTEAFF
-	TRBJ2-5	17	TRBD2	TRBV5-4	CASSLGASGGVKETQYF
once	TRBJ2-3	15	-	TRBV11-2	CASSLGTGTTDTQYF
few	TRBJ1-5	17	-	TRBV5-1	CASSLRTVMSSNQPQHF
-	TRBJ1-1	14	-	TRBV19	CALRLGSMNTEAFF
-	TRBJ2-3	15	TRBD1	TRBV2	CASSGDSYKADTQYF
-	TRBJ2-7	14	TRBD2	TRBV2	CASLIAGVAYEQYF
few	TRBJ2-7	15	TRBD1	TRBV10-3	CAIRQGDLNRGEQYF
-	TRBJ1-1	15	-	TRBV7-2	CASSLDGALNTEAFF
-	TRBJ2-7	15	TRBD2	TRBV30	CAWSGSGRAAYEQYF
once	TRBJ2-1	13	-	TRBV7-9	CASSSRVMGEQFF
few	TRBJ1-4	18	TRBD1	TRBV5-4	CASSSGQAILGTNEKLFF